The 9 T cell receptor beta chains below all came from one sample that was sequenced in a study of cytomegalovirus exposure and HLA in healthy donors (dated by TCRdb to about 2017). Receptor amplification or capture employed the immunoSEQ multiplex PCR assay. The multiplex PCR relied on a mix of 60 forward primers for TCR Vbeta segments and 13 reverse primers for TCR Jbeta segments. In its TCRdb copy, this immuneACCESS table keeps in-frame sequences only and misses some clones. Where compared with another copy, unresolved V genes explain less than half of these, and the others have no known cause. This sample has 50,000 to 65,000 clones in its table, and 65% to 80% of those were observed once. 5% to 7% of the sample belongs to the ten largest clones. Sequenced: PBMCs. The origin of the receptors is a woman between 25 and 40 years old in good health and CMV-seronegative.

The V gene is TRBV18, the J gene TRBJ2-2; D call uncertain. CDR3 size: 14 residues. The V end was cut by 3 bases, the J end by 0 bases, with 5 bases between. Per the germline V gene, CDR1 is KGHSH and CDR2 is LQKENI. The CDR3 nucleotides are TGTGCCAGCTCACCTCCTCCGAACACCGGGGAGCTGTTTTTT. Translated: CASSPPPNTGELFF.

To note about this clone: Other DNA sequences in the sample encode the same CDR3. The rearrangement joins TRBV19 to TRBJ1-2; maybe TRBD1 (6 bases). This CDR3 region has 14 residues. CDR1 LNHDA and CDR2 SQIVND come from the germline V gene (reference sequence). CDR3 region: CASCKAGAAYGYTF. The CDR3 region has the DNA TGTGCTAGTTGTAAAGCGGGGGCGGCCTACGGCTACACCTTC.

The chain couples TRBV21-1 to TRBJ2-1; the table's D gene call, TRBD1, was not cross checked with the DNA. TRBV21-1 is reported as a pseudogene. The CDR3 has 13 residues. The CDR3 protein is CASSPTGRNEQFF. The DNA for the CDR3 is TGTGCCAGCAGTCCGACAGGCAGGAATGAGCAGTTCTTC.

This sequence joins TRBV19 and TRBJ2-5; a weak D match, TRBD1 (6 bases). CDR3 length equals 14 residues. V was clipped by 0 bases and J by 4 bases, with 9 bases between them. CDR1 and CDR2 from the germline V gene are LNHDA and SQIVND (reference sequence). This chain's CDR3 is CASSIEDRAETQYF. For the CDR3, the DNA is TGTGCCAGTAGTATAGAGGACAGAGCAGAGACCCAGTACTTC.

The V call is TRBV19, the J call TRBJ2-3, with TRBD1 matching 9 bases. The CDR3 is made up of 14 amino acids. V shed 6 bases, J shed 3 bases, and the junction held 4 bases outside the gene matches. Germline CDR1 LNHDA, CDR2 SQIVND (reference sequence). The CDR3: CASSPDRGTDTQYF. In DNA, the CDR3 is TGTGCCAGTAGCCCCGACAGGGGGACAGATACGCAGTATTTT.

CDR3 nucleotides: TGCGCCAGCAGCGGGGGAGGCTTAGGCTCCTACAATGAGCAGTTCTTC. Translating gives CASSGGGLGSYNEQFF. The chain carries TRBV5-1 and TRBJ2-1; D might be TRBD2 (6 bases). Germline CDR1 and CDR2: SGHRS and YFSETQ. The CDR3 has 16 residues. The ends were cut back, 4 bases at V and 0 bases at J, with 14 bases in the middle.

The J gene is TRBJ1-1, the V gene TRBV11-2; possibly TRBD1 for D (5 bases). V lost 1 base, J lost 5 bases, and 8 bases lay in between. The length of the CDR3 is 13 residues. Looked up from germline, CDR1 is SGHAT and CDR2 is FQNNGV. This chain's CDR3 is CASSLAPGTEAFF. For the CDR3, the DNA is TGTGCCAGCAGCTTAGCGCCAGGGACTGAAGCTTTCTTT.

The rearrangement joins TRBV2 to TRBJ2-2; 10 bases are shared with TRBD2. The ends lost 7 bases at V and 3 bases at J; junction bases unmatched: 8. Germline V gene lookup returns CDR1 SNHLY and CDR2 FYNNEI. The CDR3 totals 16 residues. CDR3 protein: CASIQFGTSDTGELFF. CDR3 bases: TGTGCCAGCATTCAATTCGGGACTAGCGACACCGGGGAGCTGTTTTTT.

The chain couples TRBV7-9 to TRBJ1-4; 7 nucleotides match TRBD1. The CDR3 covers 17 residues. V shed 5 bases, J shed 3 bases, and the junction held 12 bases outside the gene matches. Germline values: CDR1 SEHNR, CDR2 FQNEAQ (reference sequence). CDR3 sequence: CASSLGGQARANEKLFF. The CDR3 DNA is TGTGCCAGCAGCCTAGGTGGACAGGCGCGGGCTAATGAAAAACTGTTTTTT.